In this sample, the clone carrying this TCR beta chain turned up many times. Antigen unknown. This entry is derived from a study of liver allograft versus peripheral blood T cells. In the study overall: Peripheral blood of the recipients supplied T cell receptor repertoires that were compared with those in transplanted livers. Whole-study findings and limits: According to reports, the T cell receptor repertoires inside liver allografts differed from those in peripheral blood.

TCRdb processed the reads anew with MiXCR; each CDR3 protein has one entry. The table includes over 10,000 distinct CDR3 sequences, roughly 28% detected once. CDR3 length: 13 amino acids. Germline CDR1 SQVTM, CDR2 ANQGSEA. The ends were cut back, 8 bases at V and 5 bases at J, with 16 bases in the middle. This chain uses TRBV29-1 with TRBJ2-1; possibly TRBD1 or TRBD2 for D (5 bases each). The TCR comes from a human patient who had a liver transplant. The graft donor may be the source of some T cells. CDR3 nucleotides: TGCAGCACTAGGGGATTTCAAAACAATGAGCAGTTCTTC. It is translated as CSTRGFQNNEQFF.